A single sample gave rise to the 28 T cell receptor beta chains below, sequenced in a study of cytomegalovirus exposure and HLA in healthy donors. Amplification used 60 Vbeta primers and 13 Jbeta primers. Method: immunoSEQ multiplex PCR; TCRdb's copy keeps in-frame clones and lacks some. The profile shows 100,000 to 150,000 clones, about a sixth of them singletons. The material sequenced was PBMCs. Every receptor here comes from a female donor in good health and CMV-seropositive.

This clone turned up a few times. This chain joins TRBV15 and TRBJ2-1, with D perhaps TRBD1 (5 bases). V lost 0 bases, J lost 8 bases, and 14 bases lay in between. Germline values: CDR1 LNHNV, CDR2 YYDKDF (reference sequence). This CDR3 is 15 amino acids long. The CDR3 DNA sequence: TGTGCCACCAGCAGAGAAGGGCAGGGTGGCTATGAGCAGTTCTTC. Its translation is CATSREGQGGYEQFF.

The chain employs TRBV4-3 and TRBJ2-2, with TRBD1 matching 7 bases. The trim removed 4 bases at V and 0 bases at J, leaving 8 bases unmatched. Germline CDR1 reads LGHNA; CDR2 reads YSLEER. The CDR3 totals 17 residues. The chain's CDR3 is CASSRYGQVTNTGELFF. CDR3 sequence (DNA): TGCGCCAGCAGCCGGTACGGACAGGTGACGAACACCGGGGAGCTGTTTTTT.

V usage is TRBV18 and J usage is TRBJ2-5; tentative D call: TRBD1 (5 bases). The CDR3 covers 15 residues. Trimming removed 2 bases at V and 2 bases at J, with 12 bases between. CDR1 KGHSH and CDR2 LQKENI come from the germline V gene. CDR3 region: CASSPYQGMQETQYF. The CDR3 bases are TGTGCCAGCTCACCATATCAGGGAATGCAAGAGACCCAGTACTTC.

The table lists this clone with a few counts. The chain recombines TRBV4-1 with TRBJ2-7, with 8 bases identical to TRBD1. This CDR3 spans 14 amino acids. Trimming at V came to 4 bases and at J to 3 bases, leaving 5 bases not matched to a gene. Germline assignment: CDR1 MGHRA and CDR2 YSYEKL. Written as DNA, the CDR3 is TGCGCCAGCAGCCCCGACAGGGGTTTCTACGAGCAGTACTTC. This translates into CASSPDRGFYEQYF.

The genes are TRBV5-1 and TRBJ1-1; 8 nucleotides line up with TRBD1. The CDR3 is made up of 15 amino acids. J was trimmed by 5 bases and V by 3 bases; bases with no gene match: 9. Germline loops: CDR1 SGHRS, CDR2 YFSETQ. CDR3 region: CASSWETGGRTEAFF. The CDR3 DNA reads as TGCGCCAGCAGCTGGGAAACAGGGGGAAGGACTGAAGCTTTCTTT.

The genes are TRBV7-2 and TRBJ2-7, with 7 bases matching TRBD1. J was trimmed by 10 bases and V by 5 bases; bases with no gene match: 8. The germline V gene has CDR1 SGHTA and CDR2 FQGNSA. This CDR3 spans 12 amino acids. The CDR3 spells CASSLPDRNQYF. In DNA form, the CDR3 reads TGTGCCAGCAGCCTACCGGACAGGAACCAGTACTTC.

This chain joins TRBV7-6 and TRBJ2-1; maybe TRBD2 (6 bases). Trimming left V 9 bases short and J 4 bases short, with 16 bases between. Germline lookup yields CDR1 SGHVS and CDR2 FNYEAQ. The CDR3 runs to 14 residues. The CDR3 loop is CASHRWDSYNEQFF. The CDR3 DNA sequence: TGTGCCAGTCACCGGTGGGACTCATACAATGAGCAGTTCTTC.

This clone was seen only once. The chain has TRBV21-1 and TRBJ1-6. TRBV21-1 is termed a pseudogene. The CDR3 covers 16 residues. The CDR3 DNA sequence: TGTGCCAGCAGCACCCTGGGGAGGGGGTTTAATTCACCCCTCCACTTT. It specifies CASSTLGRGFNSPLHF.

The CDR3 sequence: CASSSGLAGRYTDTQYF. The CDR3 nucleotides are TGCGCCAGCAGCTCTGGACTAGCGGGACGATACACAGATACGCAGTATTTT. This chain connects TRBV5-1 to TRBJ2-3, with 12 positions matching TRBD2. The V segment lost 3 bases and the J segment 2 bases; nucleotides outside the gene matches: 7. The CDR3 sequence is 17 residues long. Germline values: CDR1 SGHRS, CDR2 YFSETQ.

The V gene is TRBV30, the J gene TRBJ2-7; possibly TRBD1 for D (6 bases). The V gene's germline CDR1 is GTSNPN and CDR2 SVGIG (reference sequence). V was clipped by 2 bases and J by 3 bases, with 8 bases between them. There are 12 residues in the CDR3. The CDR3 sequence is CAWSKDSYEQYF. CDR3 DNA: TGTGCCTGGAGTAAGGACAGCTACGAGCAGTACTTC.

The chain has TRBV5-1 and TRBJ1-2; TRBD1 is a possible D gene (5 bases). V lost 0 bases to trimming and J lost 8 bases, with 20 bases between them. The CDR3 has 16 amino acids. Germline CDR1 is SGHRS and CDR2 is YFSETQ. The CDR3 DNA reads as TGCGCCAGCAGCTTGGTCCCTGACGGGACTTCGGGGGGCTACACCTTC. It is translated as CASSLVPDGTSGGYTF.

The chain recombines TRBV9 with TRBJ1-3, with D tentatively TRBD1 (5 bases). Germline CDR1 reads SGDLS; CDR2 reads YYNGEE. V lost 0 bases and J 2 bases, leaving 6 bases between the germline ends. This CDR3 has 14 residues. The CDR3, as DNA: TGTGCCAGCAGCGTAGGCAGGGCTGGAAACACCATATATTTT. Encoded protein: CASSVGRAGNTIYF.

There are a few counts of this clone. The V and J genes are TRBV30 and TRBJ1-4; TRBD1 is a possible D gene (5 bases). This CDR3 has 13 residues. The V gene lost 5 bases and the J gene lost 8 bases, with 15 bases spanning the gap. Germline CDR1 GTSNPN, CDR2 SVGIG (reference sequence). The CDR3 here is CAWAAGSSEKLFF. CDR3 coding DNA: TGTGCCTGGGCTGCAGGGTCGTCCGAAAAACTGTTTTTT.

V and J are TRBV7-2 and TRBJ2-5; the D gene is possibly TRBD1 (6 bases). The length of the CDR3 is 15 residues. CDR1 SGHTA and CDR2 FQGNSA come from the germline V gene. V shed 5 bases and J shed 1 base, with 14 bases lying between them. The CDR3 coding sequence is TGTGCCAGCAGCCGCCGGACAGACATCCAAGAGACCCAGTACTTC. Its translation: CASSRRTDIQETQYF.

This clone was observed a few times. J is TRBJ1-2 and V is TRBV13; maybe TRBD1 (6 bases). Per the germline V gene, CDR1 is PRHDT and CDR2 is FYEKMQ (reference sequence). The CDR3 totals 14 residues. V was clipped by 1 base and J by 4 bases, with 10 bases between them. This CDR3 reads CASSLARGSYGYTF. The CDR3 DNA reads as TGTGCCAGCAGCTTAGCCAGGGGAAGCTATGGCTACACCTTC.

The V call is TRBV10-3, the J call TRBJ2-7; the match to TRBD2 covers 8 bases. V was pared by 5 bases and J by 3 bases, with 6 bases of the junction left unmatched. The CDR3 is made up of 14 amino acids. Germline CDR1 ENHRY, CDR2 SYGVKD. CDR3 protein: CAISWTSTHYEQYF. The CDR3 region has the DNA TGTGCCATCAGTTGGACTAGCACACACTACGAGCAGTACTTC.

This clone was seen a few times. The chain recombines TRBV30 with TRBJ1-2; D may be TRBD1 (5 bases). The V and J ends lost 7 bases and 7 bases respectively, with 16 bases between them. CDR1 is GTSNPN and CDR2 is SVGIG in the germline V gene (reference sequence). There are 12 residues in the CDR3. Here the CDR3 DNA reads TGTGCCTCCCAAACTCAGGGATCTGGCTACACCTTC. This gives the protein CASQTQGSGYTF.

In its sample, this clone was seen a few times. The V call is TRBV28, the J call TRBJ2-3; no firm D call. This CDR3 is 13 amino acids long. V was clipped by 7 bases and J by 0 bases, with 8 bases between them. Germline CDR1 MDHEN, CDR2 SYDVKM. In DNA form, the CDR3 reads TGTGCCAGCACCCTAACTAGCACAGATACGCAGTATTTT. This translates into CASTLTSTDTQYF.

A few counts support this clone. The rearrangement joins TRBV5-4 to TRBJ2-7, with D unresolved. This CDR3 has 15 amino acids. The V gene lost 3 bases and the J gene lost 0 bases, with 13 bases spanning the gap. Germline CDR1 and CDR2: SGHNT and YYREEE (reference sequence). The CDR3 loop is CASSSKSVGSYEQYF. As DNA, the CDR3 is TGTGCCAGCAGCTCTAAAAGCGTAGGCTCCTACGAGCAGTACTTC.

This chain joins TRBV4-3 and TRBJ2-2, with TRBD2 matching 10 bases. Trimming removed 0 bases from V and 3 bases from J; junction bases left unmatched: 16. Germline V CDR1 and CDR2: LGHNA, YSLEER. The CDR3 covers 21 residues. DNA for the CDR3: TGCGCCAGCAGCCAAGATTTTGGGCTAGCGGGAGTATTTGGTGACACCGGGGAGCTGTTTTTT. Encoded protein: CASSQDFGLAGVFGDTGELFF.

The chain links TRBV4-3 to TRBJ2-2; no clear D. With 0 bases removed from V and 5 bases from J, the gap between germline ends came to 4 bases. Per the germline V gene, CDR1 is LGHNA and CDR2 is YSLEER. This CDR3 spans 13 amino acids. CDR3 DNA sequence: TGCGCCAGCAGCCAAGATAGTACCGGGGAGCTGTTTTTT. Amino acid sequence: CASSQDSTGELFF.

The V and J genes are TRBV5-1 and TRBJ1-6; no clear D. Germline values: CDR1 SGHRS, CDR2 YFSETQ. The CDR3 spans 21 residues. V lost 3 bases and J lost 6, with 31 bases in between. This CDR3 is CASSSSRVLGGSGRLNSPLHF. DNA of the CDR3: TGCGCCAGCAGCTCCAGCCGGGTGTTAGGAGGTTCTGGAAGGCTTAATTCACCCCTCCACTTT.

This chain connects TRBV28 to TRBJ2-1; 11 nucleotides line up with TRBD2. Germline values: CDR1 MDHEN, CDR2 SYDVKM. Germline trimming cut 4 bases from V and 8 bases from J; bases unmatched to any gene: 10. CDR3 length: 16 residues. The CDR3 DNA is TGTGCCAGCAGTTACCGACTAGCGGGGATAGGCGATGAGCAGTTCTTC. It yields the protein CASSYRLAGIGDEQFF. Full variable domain (outside the CDR3, taken from reference TRBV28 and TRBJ2-1): DVKVTQSSRYLVKRTGEKVFLECVQDMDHENMFWYRQDPGLGLRLIYFSYDVKMKEKGDIPEGYSVSREKKERFSLILESASTNQTSMYLCASSYRLAGIGDEQFFGPGTRLTVL.

This clone was detected a few times. The genes are TRBV7-2 and TRBJ2-5; D is unclear. The CDR3 length is 12 residues. Germline lookup yields CDR1 SGHTA and CDR2 FQGNSA. The germline V and J ends were trimmed by 2 bases and 7 bases, with 8 bases remaining between them. The CDR3 spells CASSLTPGTQYF. The CDR3 nucleotides are TGTGCCAGCAGCTTAACCCCCGGGACCCAGTACTTC.

The rearrangement joins TRBV27 to TRBJ1-4; tentative D call: TRBD1 (5 bases). CDR3 size: 13 residues. The V end lost 0 bases, the J end lost 14 bases, and 13 bases lay between the germline ends. The germline V gene encodes CDR1 MNHEY and CDR2 SMNVEV (reference sequence). The CDR3 nucleotides read TGTGCCAGCAGTTTATCGACGGGGGGGAGGCTGTTTTTT. The encoded protein is CASSLSTGGRLFF.

This clone turned up a few times. This chain joins TRBV30 and TRBJ2-1, with 7 bases matching TRBD2. Germline V lookup: CDR1 GTSNPN, CDR2 SVGIG (reference sequence). Unmatched junction bases numbered 11, after V lost 0 bases and J lost 6 bases. The CDR3 covers 16 residues. CDR3 nucleotides: TGTGCCTGGAGTGTCAGGTGGCGGGAGAGGTTCAATGAGCAGTTCTTC. As protein: CAWSVRWRERFNEQFF. Full variable domain (remainder filled in from reference TRBV30 and TRBJ2-1): SQTIHQWPATLVQPVGSPLSLECTVEGTSNPNLYWYRQAAGRGLQLLFYSVGIGQISSEVPQNLSASRPQDRQFILSSKKLLLSDSGFYLCAWSVRWRERFNEQFFGPGTRLTVL.

This clone was seen a handful of times. The CDR3 spells CASSAQGQPQHF. The CDR3 coding sequence is TGTGCCAGCAGCGCACAGGGGCAGCCCCAGCATTTT. V usage is TRBV27 and J usage is TRBJ1-5, with TRBD1 matching 7 bases. With V trimmed by 6 bases and J by 7 bases, 3 bases remained unmatched. The CDR3 extends over 12 amino acids. In germline, CDR1 is MNHEY, CDR2 SMNVEV (reference sequence).

The V gene is TRBV2, the J gene TRBJ2-3; 8 bases line up with TRBD2. Per germline, CDR1 SNHLY and CDR2 FYNNEI. The CDR3 runs to 14 residues. V shed 3 bases, J shed 4 bases, and the junction held 3 bases outside the gene matches. The CDR3 loop is CASSDAGGPDTQYF. CDR3 bases: TGTGCCAGCAGTGATGCGGGAGGTCCAGATACGCAGTATTTT.